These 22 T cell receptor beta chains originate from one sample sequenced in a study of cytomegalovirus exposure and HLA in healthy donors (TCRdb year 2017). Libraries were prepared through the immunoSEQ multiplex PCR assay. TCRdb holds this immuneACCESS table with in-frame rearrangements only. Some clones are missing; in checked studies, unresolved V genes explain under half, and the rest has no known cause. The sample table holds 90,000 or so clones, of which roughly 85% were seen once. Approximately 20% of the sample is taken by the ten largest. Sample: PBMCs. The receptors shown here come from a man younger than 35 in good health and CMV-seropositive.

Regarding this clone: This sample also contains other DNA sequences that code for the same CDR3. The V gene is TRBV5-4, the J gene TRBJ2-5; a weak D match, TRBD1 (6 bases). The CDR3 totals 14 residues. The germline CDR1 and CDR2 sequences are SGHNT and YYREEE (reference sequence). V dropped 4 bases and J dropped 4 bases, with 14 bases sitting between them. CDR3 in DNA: TGTGCCAGCAGCAAAGGGGGAGTCGGAGAGACCCAGTACTTC. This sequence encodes CASSKGGVGETQYF.

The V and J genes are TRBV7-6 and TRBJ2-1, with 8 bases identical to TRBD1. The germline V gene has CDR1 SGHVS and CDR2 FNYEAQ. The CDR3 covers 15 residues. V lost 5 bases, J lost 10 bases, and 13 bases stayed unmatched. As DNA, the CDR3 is TGTGCCAGCAGCCGCCTAGCAGGGGGCGCTTCCGAGCAGTTCTTC. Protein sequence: CASSRLAGGASEQFF.

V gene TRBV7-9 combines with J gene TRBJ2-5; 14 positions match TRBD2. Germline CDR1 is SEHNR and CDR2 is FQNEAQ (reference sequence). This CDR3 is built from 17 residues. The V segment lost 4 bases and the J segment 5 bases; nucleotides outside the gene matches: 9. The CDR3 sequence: CASSSRTSGRFEETQYF. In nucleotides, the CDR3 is TGTGCCAGCAGCTCCAGGACTAGCGGGAGGTTTGAGGAGACCCAGTACTTC.

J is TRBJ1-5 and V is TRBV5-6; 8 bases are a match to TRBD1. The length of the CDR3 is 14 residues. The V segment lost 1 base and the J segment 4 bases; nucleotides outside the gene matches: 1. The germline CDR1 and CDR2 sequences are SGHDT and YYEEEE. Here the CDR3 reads CASSLTGGNQPQHF. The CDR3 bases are TGTGCCAGCAGCTTGACAGGGGGGAATCAGCCCCAGCATTTT. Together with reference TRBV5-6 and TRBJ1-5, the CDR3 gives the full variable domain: DAGVTQSPTHLIKTRGQQVTLRCSPKSGHDTVSWYQQALGQGPQFIFQYYEEEERQRGNFPDRFSGHQFPNYSSELNVNALLLGDSALYLCASSLTGGNQPQHFGDGTRLSIL.

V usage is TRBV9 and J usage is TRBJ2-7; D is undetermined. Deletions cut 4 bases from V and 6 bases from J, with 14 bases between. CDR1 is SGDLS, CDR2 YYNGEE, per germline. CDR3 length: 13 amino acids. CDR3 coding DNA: TGTGCCAGCAGCCCCCCCATGACGGGCGAGCAGTACTTC. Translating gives CASSPPMTGEQYF.

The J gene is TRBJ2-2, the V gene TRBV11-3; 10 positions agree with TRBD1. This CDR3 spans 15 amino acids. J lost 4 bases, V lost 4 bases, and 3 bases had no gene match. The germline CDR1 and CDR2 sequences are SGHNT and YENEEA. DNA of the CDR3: TGTGCCAGCAGCTCCGACAGGGGGCGCACCGGGGAGCTGTTTTTT. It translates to CASSSDRGRTGELFF.

CDR3 sequence: CASRSDQGMNTEAFF. The CDR3 DNA reads as TGTGCCAGTAGGAGCGACCAGGGCATGAACACTGAAGCTTTCTTT. This rearrangement joins TRBV19 to TRBJ1-1; D is perhaps TRBD1 (5 bases). V was cut by 6 bases and J by 0 bases, with 14 bases left in between. CDR3 length: 15 amino acids. Germline CDR1 reads LNHDA; CDR2 reads SQIVND (reference sequence). Filled out from reference TRBV19 and TRBJ1-1, the complete variable domain reads DGGITQSPKYLFRKEGQNVTLSCEQNLNHDAMYWYRQDPGQGLRLIYYSQIVNDFQKGDIAEGYSVSREKKESFPLTVTSAQKNPTAFYLCASRSDQGMNTEAFFGQGTRLTVV.

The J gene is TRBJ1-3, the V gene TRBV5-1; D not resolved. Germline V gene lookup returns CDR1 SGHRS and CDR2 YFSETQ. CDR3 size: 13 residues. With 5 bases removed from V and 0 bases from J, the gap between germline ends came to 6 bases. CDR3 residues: CASSPSSGNTIYF. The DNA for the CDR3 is TGCGCCAGCAGTCCGAGCTCTGGAAACACCATATATTTT.

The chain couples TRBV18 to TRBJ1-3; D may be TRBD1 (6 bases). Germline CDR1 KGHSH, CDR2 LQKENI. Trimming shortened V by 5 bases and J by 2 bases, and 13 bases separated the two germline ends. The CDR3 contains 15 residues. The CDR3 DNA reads TGTGCCAGCTCATTAGGACAGTTGACTGGAAACACCATATATTTT. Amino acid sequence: CASSLGQLTGNTIYF.

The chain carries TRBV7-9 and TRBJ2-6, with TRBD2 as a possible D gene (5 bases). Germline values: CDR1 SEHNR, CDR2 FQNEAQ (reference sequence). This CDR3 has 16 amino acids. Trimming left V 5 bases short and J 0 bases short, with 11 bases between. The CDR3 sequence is CASSPMGSSGANVLTF. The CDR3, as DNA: TGTGCCAGCAGCCCCATGGGGAGCTCTGGGGCCAACGTCCTGACTTTC.

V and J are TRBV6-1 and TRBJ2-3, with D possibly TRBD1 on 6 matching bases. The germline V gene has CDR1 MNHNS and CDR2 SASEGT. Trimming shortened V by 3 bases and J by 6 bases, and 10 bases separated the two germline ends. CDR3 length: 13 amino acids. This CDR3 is CASSDGGGDTQYF. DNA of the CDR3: TGTGCCAGCAGTGATGGGGGCGGGGATACGCAGTATTTT.

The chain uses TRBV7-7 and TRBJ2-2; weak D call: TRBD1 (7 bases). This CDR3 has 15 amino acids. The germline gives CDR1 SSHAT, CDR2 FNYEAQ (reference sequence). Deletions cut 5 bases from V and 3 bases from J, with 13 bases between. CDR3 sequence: CASSPDREDTGELFF. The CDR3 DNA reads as TGTGCCAGCAGCCCAGACAGGGAGGACACCGGGGAGCTGTTTTTT.

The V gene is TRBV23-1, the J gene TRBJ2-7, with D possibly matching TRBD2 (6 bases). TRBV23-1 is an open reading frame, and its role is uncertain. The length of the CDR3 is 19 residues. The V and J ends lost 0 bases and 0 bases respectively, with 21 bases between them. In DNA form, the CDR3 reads TGCGCCAGCAGTCAATCGGAACAAGACCCTAAGGAGGGCTCCTACGAGCAGTACGTC. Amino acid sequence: CASSQSEQDPKEGSYEQYV.

The CDR3 nucleotides are TGTGCCAGCAGCCTGGGACTAGCGGGACCGGAGACCCAGTACTTC. It codes for CASSLGLAGPETQYF. The chain carries TRBV7-9 and TRBJ2-5; 13 nucleotides agree with TRBD2. J lost 5 bases, V lost 5 bases, and 5 bases had no gene match. The CDR3 has 15 amino acids. Germline V gene lookup returns CDR1 SEHNR and CDR2 FQNEAQ (reference sequence).

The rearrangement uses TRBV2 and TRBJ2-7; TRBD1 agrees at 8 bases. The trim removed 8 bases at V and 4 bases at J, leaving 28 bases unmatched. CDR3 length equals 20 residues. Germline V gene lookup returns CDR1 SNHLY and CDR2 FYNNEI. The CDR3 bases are TGTGCCAGCTATGGACCGCGAACAGTGGGGGCCAGACAGGGGCTATACGAGCAGTACGTC. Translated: CASYGPRTVGARQGLYEQYV.

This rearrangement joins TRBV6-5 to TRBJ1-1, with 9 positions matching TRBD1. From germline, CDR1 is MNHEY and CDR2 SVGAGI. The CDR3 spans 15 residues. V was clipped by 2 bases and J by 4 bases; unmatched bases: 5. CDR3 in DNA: TGTGCCAGCAGTTACCCAGGGACAGGGAGCACTGAAGCTTTCTTT. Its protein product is CASSYPGTGSTEAFF.

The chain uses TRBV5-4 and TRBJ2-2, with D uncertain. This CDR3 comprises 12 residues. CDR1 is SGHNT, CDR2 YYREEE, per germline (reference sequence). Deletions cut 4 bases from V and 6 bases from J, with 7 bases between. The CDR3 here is CASSLSPGELFF. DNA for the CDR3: TGTGCCAGCAGCCTGAGTCCCGGGGAGCTGTTTTTT. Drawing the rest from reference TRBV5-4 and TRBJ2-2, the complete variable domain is ETGVTQSPTHLIKTRGQQVTLRCSSQSGHNTVSWYQQALGQGPQFIFQYYREEENGRGNFPPRFSGLQFPNYSSELNVNALELDDSALYLCASSLSPGELFFGEGSRLTVL.

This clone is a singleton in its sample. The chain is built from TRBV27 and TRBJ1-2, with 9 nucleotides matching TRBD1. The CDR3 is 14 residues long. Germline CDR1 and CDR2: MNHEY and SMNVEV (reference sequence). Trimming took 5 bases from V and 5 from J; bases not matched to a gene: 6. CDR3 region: CASSPAGTGYGYTF. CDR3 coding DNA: TGTGCCAGCAGTCCTGCCGGGACAGGGTATGGCTACACCTTC.

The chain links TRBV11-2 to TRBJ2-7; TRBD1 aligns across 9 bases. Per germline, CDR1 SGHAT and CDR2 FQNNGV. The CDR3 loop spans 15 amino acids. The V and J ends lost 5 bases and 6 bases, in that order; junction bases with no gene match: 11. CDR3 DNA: TGTGCCAGCAGCCATCGGGACAGGGAGAGTGGCGAGCAGTACTTC. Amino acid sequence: CASSHRDRESGEQYF.

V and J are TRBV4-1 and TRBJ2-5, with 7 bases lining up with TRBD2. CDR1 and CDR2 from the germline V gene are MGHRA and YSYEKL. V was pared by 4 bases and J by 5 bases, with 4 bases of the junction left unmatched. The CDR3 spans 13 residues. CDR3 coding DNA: TGCGCCAGCAGCCCGGGGGGAGCGGAGACCCAGTACTTC. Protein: CASSPGGAETQYF.

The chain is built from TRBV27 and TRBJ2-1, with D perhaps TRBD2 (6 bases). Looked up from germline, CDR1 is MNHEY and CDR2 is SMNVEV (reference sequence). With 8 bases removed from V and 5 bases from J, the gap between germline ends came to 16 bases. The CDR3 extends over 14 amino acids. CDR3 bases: TGTGCCAGCCAAGGGGCGGGACTTCACAATGAGCAGTTCTTC. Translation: CASQGAGLHNEQFF.

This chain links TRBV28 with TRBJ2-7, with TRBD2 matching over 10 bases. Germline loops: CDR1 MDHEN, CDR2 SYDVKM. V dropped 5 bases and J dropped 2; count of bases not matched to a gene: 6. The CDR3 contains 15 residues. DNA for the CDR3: TGTGCCAGCAGTCAGACTAGCGGGTTCACCTACGAGCAGTACTTC. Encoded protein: CASSQTSGFTYEQYF.